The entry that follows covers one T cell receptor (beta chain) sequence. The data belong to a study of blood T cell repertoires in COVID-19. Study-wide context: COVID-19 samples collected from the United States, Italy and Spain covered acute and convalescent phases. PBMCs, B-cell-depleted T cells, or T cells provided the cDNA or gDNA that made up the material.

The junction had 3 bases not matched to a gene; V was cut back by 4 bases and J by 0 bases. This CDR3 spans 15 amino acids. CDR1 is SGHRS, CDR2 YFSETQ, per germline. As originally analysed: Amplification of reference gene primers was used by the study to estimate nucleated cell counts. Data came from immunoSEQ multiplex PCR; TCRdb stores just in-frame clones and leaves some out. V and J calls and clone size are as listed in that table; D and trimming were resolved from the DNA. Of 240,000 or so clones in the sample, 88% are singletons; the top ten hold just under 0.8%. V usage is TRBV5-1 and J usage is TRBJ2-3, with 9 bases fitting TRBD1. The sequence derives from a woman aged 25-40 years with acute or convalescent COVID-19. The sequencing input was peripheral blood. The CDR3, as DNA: TGCGCCAGCAGCCTCGGACAGGGGAGCACAGATACGCAGTATTTT. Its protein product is CASSLGQGSTDTQYF.